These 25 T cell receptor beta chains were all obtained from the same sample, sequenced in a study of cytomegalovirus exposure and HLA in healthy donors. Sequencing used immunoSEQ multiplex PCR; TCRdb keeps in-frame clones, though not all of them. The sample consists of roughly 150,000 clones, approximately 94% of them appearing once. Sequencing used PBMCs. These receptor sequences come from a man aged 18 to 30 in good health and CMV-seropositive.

The CDR3 loop is CASSFSDRTNEQFF. The DNA for the CDR3 is TGTGCCAGCAGTTTTTCGGACAGGACTAATGAGCAGTTCTTC. The chain couples TRBV27 to TRBJ2-1; 7 nucleotides agree with TRBD1. With 3 bases clipped from V and 7 bases from J, the junction kept 6 bases outside the gene matches. The CDR3 consists of 14 residues. The V gene's germline CDR1 is MNHEY and CDR2 SMNVEV (reference sequence).

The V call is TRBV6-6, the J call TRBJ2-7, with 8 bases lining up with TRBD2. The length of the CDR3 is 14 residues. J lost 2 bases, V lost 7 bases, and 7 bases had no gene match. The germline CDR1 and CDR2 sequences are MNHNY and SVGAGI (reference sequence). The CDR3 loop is CASTGGGKAYEQYF. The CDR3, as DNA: TGTGCCAGCACCGGGGGGGGGAAAGCCTACGAGCAGTACTTC.

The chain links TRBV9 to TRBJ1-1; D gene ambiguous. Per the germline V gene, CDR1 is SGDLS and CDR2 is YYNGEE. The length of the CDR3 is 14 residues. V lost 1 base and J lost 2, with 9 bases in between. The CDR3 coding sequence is TGTGCCAGCAGCGTAATGTCAGATAACACTGAAGCTTTCTTT. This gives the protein CASSVMSDNTEAFF. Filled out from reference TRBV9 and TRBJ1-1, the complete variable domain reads DSGVTQTPKHLITATGQRVTLRCSPRSGDLSVYWYQQSLDQGLQFLIQYYNGEERAKGNILERFSAQQFPDLHSELNLSSLELGDSALYFCASSVMSDNTEAFFGQGTRLTVV.

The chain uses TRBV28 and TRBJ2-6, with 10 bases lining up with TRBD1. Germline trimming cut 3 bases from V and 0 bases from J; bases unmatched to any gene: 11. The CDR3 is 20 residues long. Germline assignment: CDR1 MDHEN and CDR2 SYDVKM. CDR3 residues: CASSLLGDRGQFSGANVLTF. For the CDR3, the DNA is TGTGCCAGCAGTTTGCTGGGAGACAGGGGGCAGTTCTCTGGGGCCAACGTCCTGACTTTC.

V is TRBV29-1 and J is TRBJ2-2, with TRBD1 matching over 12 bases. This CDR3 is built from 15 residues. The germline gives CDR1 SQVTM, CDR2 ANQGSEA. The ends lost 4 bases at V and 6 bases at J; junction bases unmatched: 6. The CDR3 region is CSVVSGTGGPGELFF. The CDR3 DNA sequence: TGCAGCGTTGTTTCAGGGACAGGGGGCCCCGGGGAGCTGTTTTTT.

The CDR3 DNA reads as TGTGCCAGCAGTTTATCGGCCCTGACAGGGCTCAGCTCCTACGAGCAGTACTTC. Its translation is CASSLSALTGLSSYEQYF. This sequence joins TRBV27 and TRBJ2-7, with 7 bases fitting TRBD1. Trimming at V came to 0 bases and at J to 0 bases, leaving 11 bases not matched to a gene. Germline lookup yields CDR1 MNHEY and CDR2 SMNVEV (reference sequence). This CDR3 is 18 amino acids long.

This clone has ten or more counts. The CDR3 loop is CASSDRGSSYEQYF. DNA of the CDR3: TGTGCCAGCAGTGATCGGGGGTCCTCCTACGAGCAGTACTTC. The rearrangement uses TRBV2 and TRBJ2-7; maybe TRBD2 (6 bases). V lost 3 bases and J lost 0, with 9 bases in between. Germline V gives CDR1 SNHLY, CDR2 FYNNEI. This CDR3 is built from 14 residues. The full variable domain, in which reference TRBV2 and TRBJ2-7 provide the parts outside the CDR3, is EPEVTQTPSHQVTQMGQEVILRCVPISNHLYFYWYRQILGQKVEFLVSFYNNEISEKSEIFDDQFSVERPDGSNFTLKIRSTKLEDSAMYFCASSDRGSSYEQYFGPGTRLTVT.

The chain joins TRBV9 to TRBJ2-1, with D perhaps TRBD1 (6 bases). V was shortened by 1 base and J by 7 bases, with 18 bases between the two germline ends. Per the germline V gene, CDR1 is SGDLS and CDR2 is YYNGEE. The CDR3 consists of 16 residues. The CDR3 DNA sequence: TGTGCCAGCAGCGTAAACGTGGGAGCCCAGGGGAATGAGCAGTTCTTC. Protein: CASSVNVGAQGNEQFF. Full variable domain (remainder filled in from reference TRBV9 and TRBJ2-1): DSGVTQTPKHLITATGQRVTLRCSPRSGDLSVYWYQQSLDQGLQFLIQYYNGEERAKGNILERFSAQQFPDLHSELNLSSLELGDSALYFCASSVNVGAQGNEQFFGPGTRLTVL.

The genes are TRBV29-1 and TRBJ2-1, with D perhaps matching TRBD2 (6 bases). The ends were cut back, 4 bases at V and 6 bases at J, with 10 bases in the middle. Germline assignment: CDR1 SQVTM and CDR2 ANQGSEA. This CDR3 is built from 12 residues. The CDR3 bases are TGCAGCGTTGTGTCCGGGAGCAATGAGCAGTTCTTC. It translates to CSVVSGSNEQFF.

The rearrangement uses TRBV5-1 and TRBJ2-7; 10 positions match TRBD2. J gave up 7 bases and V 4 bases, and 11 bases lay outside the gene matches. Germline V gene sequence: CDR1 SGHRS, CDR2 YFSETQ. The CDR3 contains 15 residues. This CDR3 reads CASSQNPLAGSEQYF. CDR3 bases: TGCGCCAGCAGCCAGAATCCACTAGCGGGGTCTGAGCAGTACTTC.

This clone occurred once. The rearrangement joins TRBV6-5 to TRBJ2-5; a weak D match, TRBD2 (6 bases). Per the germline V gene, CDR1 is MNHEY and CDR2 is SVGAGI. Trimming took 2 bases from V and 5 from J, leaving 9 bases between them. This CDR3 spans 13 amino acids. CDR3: CASSYGLAETQYF. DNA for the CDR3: TGTGCCAGCAGTTACGGGCTAGCGGAGACCCAGTACTTC.

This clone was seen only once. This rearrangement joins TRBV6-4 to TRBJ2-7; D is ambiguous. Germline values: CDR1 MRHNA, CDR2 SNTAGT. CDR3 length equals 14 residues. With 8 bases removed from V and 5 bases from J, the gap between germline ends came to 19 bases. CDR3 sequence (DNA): TGTGCCAGCCAAAAACCCCGGTCCACCCACGAGCAGTACTTC. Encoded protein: CASQKPRSTHEQYF.

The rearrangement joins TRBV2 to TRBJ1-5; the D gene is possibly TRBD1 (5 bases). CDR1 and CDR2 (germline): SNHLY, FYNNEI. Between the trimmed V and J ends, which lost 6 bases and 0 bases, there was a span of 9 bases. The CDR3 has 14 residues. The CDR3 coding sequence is TGTGCCAGCAGCAGGGATTATAGCAATCAGCCCCAGCATTTT. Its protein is CASSRDYSNQPQHF.

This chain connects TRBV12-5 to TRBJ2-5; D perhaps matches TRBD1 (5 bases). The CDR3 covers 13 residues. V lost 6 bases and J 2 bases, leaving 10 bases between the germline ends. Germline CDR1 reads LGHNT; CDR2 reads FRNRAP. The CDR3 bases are TGTGCTAGTGGCCGCGACAGTCAAGAGACCCAGTACTTC. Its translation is CASGRDSQETQYF.

The chain's CDR3 is CAISENEEQYF. The CDR3 bases are TGTGCCATCAGTGAGAACGAGGAGCAGTACTTC. The chain is built from TRBV10-3 and TRBJ2-7; D ambiguous. This CDR3 region has 11 residues. Germline V CDR1 and CDR2: ENHRY, SYGVKD. V was shortened by 2 bases and J by 7 bases, with 6 bases between the two germline ends.

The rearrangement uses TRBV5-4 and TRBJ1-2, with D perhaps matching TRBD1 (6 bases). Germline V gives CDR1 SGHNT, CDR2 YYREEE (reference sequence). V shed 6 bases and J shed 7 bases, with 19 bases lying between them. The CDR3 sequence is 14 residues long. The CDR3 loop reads CASTMGGADGGYTF. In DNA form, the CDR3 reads TGTGCCAGCACCATGGGGGGGGCGGATGGTGGCTACACCTTC.

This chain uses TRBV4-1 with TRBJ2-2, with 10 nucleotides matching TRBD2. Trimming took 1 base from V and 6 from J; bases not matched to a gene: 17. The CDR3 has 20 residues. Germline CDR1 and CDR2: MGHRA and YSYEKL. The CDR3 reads CASSQGASGSRLEVPGELFF. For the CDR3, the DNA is TGCGCCAGCAGCCAAGGCGCTAGCGGGAGCCGACTCGAAGTCCCCGGGGAGCTGTTTTTT.

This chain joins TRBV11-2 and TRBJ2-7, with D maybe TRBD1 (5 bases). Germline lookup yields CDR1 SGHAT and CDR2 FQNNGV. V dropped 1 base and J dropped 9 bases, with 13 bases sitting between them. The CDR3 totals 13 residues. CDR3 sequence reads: CASSLGGAWGQYF. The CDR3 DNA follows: TGTGCCAGCAGCTTAGGTGGGGCTTGGGGGCAGTACTTC.

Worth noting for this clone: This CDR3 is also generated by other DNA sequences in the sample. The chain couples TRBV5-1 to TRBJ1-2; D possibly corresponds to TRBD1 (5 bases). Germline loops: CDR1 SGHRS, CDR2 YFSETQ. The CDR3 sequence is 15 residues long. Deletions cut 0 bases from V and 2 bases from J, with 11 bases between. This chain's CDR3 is CASSLGSGGNYGYTF. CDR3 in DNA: TGCGCCAGCAGCTTGGGATCGGGGGGAAACTATGGCTACACCTTC.

The CDR3 protein is CASSLDVRLAGGPTGEQYF. DNA for the CDR3: TGTGCCAGCAGCTTAGATGTGCGTCTAGCGGGAGGGCCCACGGGCGAGCAGTACTTC. The chain employs TRBV11-2 and TRBJ2-7; 12 nucleotides match TRBD2. After removal of 0 bases from V and 6 bases from J, the junction contained 15 bases not matched to a gene. Germline CDR1 SGHAT, CDR2 FQNNGV. The CDR3 runs to 19 residues.

Here the CDR3 DNA reads TGCGCCAGCAGCGGGACTAGCGCTGTCTACGAGCAGTACTTC. It translates to CASSGTSAVYEQYF. The chain recombines TRBV5-1 with TRBJ2-7; 10 bases map to TRBD2. The V gene end was trimmed by 4 bases and the J gene end by 3 bases; junction bases not matched to a gene: 4. Germline V CDR1 and CDR2: SGHRS, YFSETQ. This CDR3 contains 14 residues. The full variable domain, rest sourced from reference TRBV5-1 and TRBJ2-7, is KAGVTQTPRYLIKTRGQQVTLSCSPISGHRSVSWYQQTPGQGLQFLFEYFSETQRNKGNFPGRFSGRQFSNSRSEMNVSTLELGDSALYLCASSGTSAVYEQYFGPGTRLTVT.

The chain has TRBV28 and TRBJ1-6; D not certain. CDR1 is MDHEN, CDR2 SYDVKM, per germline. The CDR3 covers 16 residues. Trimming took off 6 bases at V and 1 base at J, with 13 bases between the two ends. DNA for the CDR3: TGTGCCAGCAGCCTCCTCCCGAGATCCTATAATTCACCCCTCCACTTT. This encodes CASSLLPRSYNSPLHF.

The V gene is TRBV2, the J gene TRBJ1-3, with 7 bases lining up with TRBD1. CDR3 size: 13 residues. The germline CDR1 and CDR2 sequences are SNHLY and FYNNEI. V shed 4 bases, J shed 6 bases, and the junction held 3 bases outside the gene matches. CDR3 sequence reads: CASSVDRLNTIYF. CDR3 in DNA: TGTGCCAGCAGTGTGGACAGGTTAAACACCATATATTTT.

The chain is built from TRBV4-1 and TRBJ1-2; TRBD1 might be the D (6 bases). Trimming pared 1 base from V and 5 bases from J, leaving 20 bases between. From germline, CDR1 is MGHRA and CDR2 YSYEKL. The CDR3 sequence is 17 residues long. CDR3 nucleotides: TGCGCCAGCAGCCAAGTTGGGGAGGGAGGGGGGTTATATGGCTACACCTTC. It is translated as CASSQVGEGGGLYGYTF.

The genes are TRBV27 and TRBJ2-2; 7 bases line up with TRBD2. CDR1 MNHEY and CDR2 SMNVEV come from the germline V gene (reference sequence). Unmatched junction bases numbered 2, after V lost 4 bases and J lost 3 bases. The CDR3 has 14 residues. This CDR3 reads CASSSGGYTGELFF. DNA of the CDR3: TGTGCCAGCAGTTCCGGGGGGTACACCGGGGAGCTGTTTTTT.